Listed here are 5 T cell receptor beta chains from one sample, sequenced in a study of T cell clonotyping in hematopoietic cell transplantation. The assay was immunoSEQ multiplex PCR, and TCRdb's table has in-frame clones only and misses some. The sample has roughly 30,000 clones, roughly 92% seen once. Sequences were derived from PBMCs, sampled 100 days after allogeneic stem cell transplant. The receptors derive from a female patient aged 45 to 65 who had an allogeneic stem cell transplant from a related donor, so the T cells may come from the graft donor. Some clones in this sample may be carry-over from other donors' samples.

The CDR3: CASTTYIGGDYTF. CDR3 bases: TGTGCCAGCACCACATACATAGGGGGAGACTACACCTTC. The J gene is TRBJ1-2, the V gene TRBV7-2; the D gene is possibly TRBD1 (6 bases). The V gene lost 7 bases and the J gene lost 10 bases, with 19 bases spanning the gap. The V gene's germline CDR1 is SGHTA and CDR2 FQGNSA. The CDR3 sequence is 13 residues long.

The CDR3 coding sequence is TGTGCCAGCAGTTTTGGGGGGGCTCTAGATTCACCCCTCCACTTT. This gives the protein CASSFGGALDSPLHF. V gene TRBV27 combines with J gene TRBJ1-6; possibly TRBD1 for D (6 bases). This CDR3 is built from 15 residues. Germline V gene lookup returns CDR1 MNHEY and CDR2 SMNVEV (reference sequence). V gave up 3 bases and J gave up 8 bases, with 14 bases separating them.

V gene TRBV7-9 combines with J gene TRBJ2-7, with 7 bases aligning to TRBD2. The ends lost 3 bases at V and 5 bases at J; junction bases unmatched: 1. This CDR3 spans 12 amino acids. The germline V gene encodes CDR1 SEHNR and CDR2 FQNEAQ (reference sequence). Written as DNA, the CDR3 is TGTGCCAGCAGCTTTAGCGGGCACGAGCAGTACTTC. Translated: CASSFSGHEQYF.

CDR3 sequence (DNA): TGTGCCAGCAGTGAAGGGACAGCTTCGGCTACGCAGTATTTT. Translated, it gives CASSEGTASATQYF. The V gene is TRBV25-1, the J gene TRBJ2-3, with TRBD1 identical over 7 bases. The trim removed 2 bases at V and 8 bases at J, leaving 7 bases unmatched. The CDR3 spans 14 residues. From germline, CDR1 is MGHDK and CDR2 SYGVNS.

This clone has only one observation. The V call is TRBV4-2, the J call TRBJ2-7; D is possibly TRBD2 (5 bases). The CDR3 contains 17 residues. Trimming removed 4 bases at V and 2 bases at J, with 21 bases between. CDR1 is LGHNA and CDR2 is YNFKEQ in the germline V gene. CDR3 sequence reads: CASSRAVGAQQPYEQYF. The CDR3 bases are TGTGCCAGCAGCCGGGCGGTGGGAGCCCAGCAGCCCTACGAGCAGTACTTC.